This TCR beta chain came from a study of blood T cell repertoires in COVID-19. Looking at the study overall: From the United States, Italy and Spain came samples of acute and convalescent COVID-19. Sources were T cells, B-cell-depleted T cells, or PBMCs; the material itself was cDNA or gDNA.

The authors' processing: Estimated nucleated cell counts came from reference gene primer amplification. Profiling relied on immunoSEQ multiplex PCR, and the TCRdb table lists in-frame clones only, not all of them. V and J calls and clone size are as listed in that table; D and trimming were resolved from the DNA. This sample has 31,000 or so clones; 85% occur once, and the top ten carry less than 9.5%. The CDR3 spans 15 residues. V dropped 4 bases and J dropped 6 bases, with 18 bases sitting between them. Germline V gene data show CDR1 as SGDLS and CDR2 as YYNGEE. J is TRBJ2-3 and V is TRBV9; TRBD2 might be the D (6 bases). The source is a human donor in a cohort sampled during active COVID-19. The sequenced sample was peripheral blood. The CDR3 DNA reads as TGTGCCAGCAGCAAAGTCAGCGGGTCTCTTGATACGCAGTATTTT. This translates into CASSKVSGSLDTQYF.